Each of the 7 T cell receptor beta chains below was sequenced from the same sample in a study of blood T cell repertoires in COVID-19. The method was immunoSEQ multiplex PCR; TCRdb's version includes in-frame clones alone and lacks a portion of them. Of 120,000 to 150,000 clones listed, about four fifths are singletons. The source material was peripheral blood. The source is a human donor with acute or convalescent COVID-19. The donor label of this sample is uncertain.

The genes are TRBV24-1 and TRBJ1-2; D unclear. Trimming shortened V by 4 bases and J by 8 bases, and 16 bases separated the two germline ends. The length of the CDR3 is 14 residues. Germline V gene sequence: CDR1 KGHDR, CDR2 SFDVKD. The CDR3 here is CATSEEDRTRGYTF. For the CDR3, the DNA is TGTGCCACCAGTGAGGAGGACCGGACTCGCGGCTACACCTTC.

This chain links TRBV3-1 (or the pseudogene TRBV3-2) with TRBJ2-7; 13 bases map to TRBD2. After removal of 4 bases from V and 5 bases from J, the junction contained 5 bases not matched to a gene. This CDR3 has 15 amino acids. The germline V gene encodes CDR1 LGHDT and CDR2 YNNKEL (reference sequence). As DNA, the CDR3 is TGTGCCAGCAGCCCCACTAGCGGGAGGGTCCACGAGCAGTACTTC. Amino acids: CASSPTSGRVHEQYF.

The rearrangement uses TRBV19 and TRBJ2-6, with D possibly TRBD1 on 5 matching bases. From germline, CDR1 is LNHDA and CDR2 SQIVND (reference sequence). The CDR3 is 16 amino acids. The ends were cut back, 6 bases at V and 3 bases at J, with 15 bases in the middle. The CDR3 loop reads CASRMAGPNGANVLTF. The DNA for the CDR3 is TGTGCCAGTAGGATGGCAGGGCCAAATGGGGCCAACGTCCTGACTTTC.

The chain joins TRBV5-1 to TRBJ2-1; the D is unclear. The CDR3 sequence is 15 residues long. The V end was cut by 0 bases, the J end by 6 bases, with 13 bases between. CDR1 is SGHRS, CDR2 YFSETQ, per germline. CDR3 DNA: TGCGCCAGCAGCTTGGGAGTAGCTTCTTCCAATGAGCAGTTCTTC. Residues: CASSLGVASSNEQFF.

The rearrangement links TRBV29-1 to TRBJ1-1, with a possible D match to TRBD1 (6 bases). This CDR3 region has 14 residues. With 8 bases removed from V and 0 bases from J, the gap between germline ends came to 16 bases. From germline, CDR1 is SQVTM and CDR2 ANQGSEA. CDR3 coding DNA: TGCAGCTCCGGAGAGGGGGTGATGAACACTGAAGCTTTCTTT. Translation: CSSGEGVMNTEAFF.

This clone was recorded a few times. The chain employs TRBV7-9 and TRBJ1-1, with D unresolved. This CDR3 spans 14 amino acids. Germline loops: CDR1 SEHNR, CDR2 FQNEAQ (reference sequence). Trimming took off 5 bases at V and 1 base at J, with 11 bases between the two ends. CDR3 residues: CASSPRLENTEAFF. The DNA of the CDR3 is TGTGCCAGCAGCCCCCGACTGGAGAACACTGAAGCTTTCTTT.

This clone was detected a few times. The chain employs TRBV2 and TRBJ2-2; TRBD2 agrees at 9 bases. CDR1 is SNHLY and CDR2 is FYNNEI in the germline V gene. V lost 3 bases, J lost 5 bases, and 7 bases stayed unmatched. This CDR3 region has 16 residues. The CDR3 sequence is CASSDPAGGRTGELFF. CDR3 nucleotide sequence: TGTGCCAGCAGTGACCCCGCGGGGGGGCGTACCGGGGAGCTGTTTTTT.